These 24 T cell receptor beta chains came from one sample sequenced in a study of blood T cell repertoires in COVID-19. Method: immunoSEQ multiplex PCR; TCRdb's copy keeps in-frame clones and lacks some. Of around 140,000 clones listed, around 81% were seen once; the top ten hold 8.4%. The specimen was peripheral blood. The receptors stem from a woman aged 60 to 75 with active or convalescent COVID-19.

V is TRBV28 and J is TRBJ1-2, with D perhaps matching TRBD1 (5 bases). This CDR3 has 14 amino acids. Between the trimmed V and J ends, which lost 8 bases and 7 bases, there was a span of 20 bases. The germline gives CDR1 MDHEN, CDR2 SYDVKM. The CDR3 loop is CASATPSGVSGYTF. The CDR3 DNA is TGTGCCAGCGCCACCCCATCGGGGGTAAGTGGCTACACCTTC.

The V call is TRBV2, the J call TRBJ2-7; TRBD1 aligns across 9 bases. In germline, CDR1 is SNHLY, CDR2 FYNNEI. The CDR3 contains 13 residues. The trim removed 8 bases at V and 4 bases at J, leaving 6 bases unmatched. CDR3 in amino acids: CASSEDRGYEQYF. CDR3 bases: TGTGCCAGCTCCGAGGACAGGGGTTACGAGCAGTACTTC.

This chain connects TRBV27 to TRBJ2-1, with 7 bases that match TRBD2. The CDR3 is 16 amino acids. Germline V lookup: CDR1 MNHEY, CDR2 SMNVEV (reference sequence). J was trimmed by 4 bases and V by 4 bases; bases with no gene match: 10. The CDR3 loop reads CASSSLGGGTYNEQFF. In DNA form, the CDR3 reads TGTGCCAGCAGTTCCCTCGGCGGGGGTACTTACAATGAGCAGTTCTTC.

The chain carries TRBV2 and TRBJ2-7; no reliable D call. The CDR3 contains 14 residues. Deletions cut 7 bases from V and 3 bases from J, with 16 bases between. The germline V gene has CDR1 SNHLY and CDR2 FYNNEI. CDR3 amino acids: CASTLSLSSYEQYF. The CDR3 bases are TGTGCCAGCACCTTGTCACTATCGAGCTACGAGCAGTACTTC.

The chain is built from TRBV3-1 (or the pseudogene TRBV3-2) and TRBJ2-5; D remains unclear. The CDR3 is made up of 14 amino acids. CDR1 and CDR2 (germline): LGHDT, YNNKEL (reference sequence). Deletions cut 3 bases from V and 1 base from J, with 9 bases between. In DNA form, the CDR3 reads TGTGCCAGCAGCCATGGCAGCGTCCAAGAGACCCAGTACTTC. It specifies CASSHGSVQETQYF.

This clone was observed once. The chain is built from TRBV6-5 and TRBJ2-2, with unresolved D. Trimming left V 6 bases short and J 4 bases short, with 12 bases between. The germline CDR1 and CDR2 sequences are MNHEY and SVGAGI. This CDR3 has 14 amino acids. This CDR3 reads CASRGQVITGELFF. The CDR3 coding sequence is TGTGCCAGCAGGGGCCAGGTTATCACCGGGGAGCTGTTTTTT.

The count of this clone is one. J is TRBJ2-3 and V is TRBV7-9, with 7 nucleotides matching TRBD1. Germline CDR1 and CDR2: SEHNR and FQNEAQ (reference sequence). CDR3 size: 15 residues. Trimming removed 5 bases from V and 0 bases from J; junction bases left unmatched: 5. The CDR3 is CASSRTGASTDTQYF. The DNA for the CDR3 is TGTGCCAGCAGCCGTACAGGGGCCAGCACAGATACGCAGTATTTT.

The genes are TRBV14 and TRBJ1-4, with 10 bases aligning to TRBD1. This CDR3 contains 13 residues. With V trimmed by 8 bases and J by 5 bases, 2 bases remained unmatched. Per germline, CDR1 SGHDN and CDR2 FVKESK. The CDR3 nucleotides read TGTGCCAGCGGACAGGGGGGGAATGAAAAACTGTTTTTT. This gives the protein CASGQGGNEKLFF.

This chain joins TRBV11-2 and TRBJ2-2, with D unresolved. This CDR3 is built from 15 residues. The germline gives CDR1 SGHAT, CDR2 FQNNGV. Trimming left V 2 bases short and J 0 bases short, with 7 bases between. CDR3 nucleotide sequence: TGTGCCAGCAGCTTAAATTATGCGAACACCGGGGAGCTGTTTTTT. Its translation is CASSLNYANTGELFF.

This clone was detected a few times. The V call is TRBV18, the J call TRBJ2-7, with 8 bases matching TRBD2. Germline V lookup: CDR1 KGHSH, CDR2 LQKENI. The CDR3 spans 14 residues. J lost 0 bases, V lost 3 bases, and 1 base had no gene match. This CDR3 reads CASSPSGSSYEQYF. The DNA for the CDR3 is TGTGCCAGCTCACCGAGCGGGAGCTCCTACGAGCAGTACTTC. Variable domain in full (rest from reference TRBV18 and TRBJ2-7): NAGVMQNPRHLVRRRGQEARLRCSPMKGHSHVYWYRQLPEEGLKFMVYLQKENIIDESGMPKERFSAEFPKEGPSILRIQQVVRGDSAAYFCASSPSGSSYEQYFGPGTRLTVT.

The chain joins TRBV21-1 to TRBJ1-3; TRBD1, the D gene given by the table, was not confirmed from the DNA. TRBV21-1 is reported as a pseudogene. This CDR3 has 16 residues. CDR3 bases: TGTGCCAGCACTCCAGGGCAGGGGGTCTCTGGAAACACCATATATTTT. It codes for CASTPGQGVSGNTIYF.

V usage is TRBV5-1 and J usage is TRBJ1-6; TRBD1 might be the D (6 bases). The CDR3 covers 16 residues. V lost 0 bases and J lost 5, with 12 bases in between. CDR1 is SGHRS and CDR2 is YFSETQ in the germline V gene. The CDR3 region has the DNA TGCGCCAGCAGCTTGGATTCGGGACAAAATAATTCACCCCTCCACTTT. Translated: CASSLDSGQNNSPLHF.

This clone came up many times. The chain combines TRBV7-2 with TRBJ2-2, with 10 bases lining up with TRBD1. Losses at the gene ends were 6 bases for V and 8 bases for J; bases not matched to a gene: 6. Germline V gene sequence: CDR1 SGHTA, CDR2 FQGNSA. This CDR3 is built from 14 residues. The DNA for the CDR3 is TGTGCCAGCAGATACGACAGGGGGCTGGGGGAGCTGTTTTTT. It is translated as CASRYDRGLGELFF.

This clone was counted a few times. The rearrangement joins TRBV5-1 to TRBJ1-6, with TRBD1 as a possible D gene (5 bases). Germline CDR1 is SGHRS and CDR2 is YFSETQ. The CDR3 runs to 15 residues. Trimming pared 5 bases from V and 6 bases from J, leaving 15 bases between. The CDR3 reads CASSRRAGGNSPLHF. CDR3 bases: TGCGCCAGCAGTAGGAGGGCCGGGGGTAATTCACCCCTCCACTTT.

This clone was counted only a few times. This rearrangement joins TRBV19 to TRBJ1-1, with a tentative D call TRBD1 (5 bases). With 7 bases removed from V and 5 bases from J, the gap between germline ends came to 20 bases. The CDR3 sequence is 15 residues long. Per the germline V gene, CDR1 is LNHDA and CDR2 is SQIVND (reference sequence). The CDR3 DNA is TGTGCCAGTATTCCAAGGGTTGGGGCCGATACTGAAGCTTTCTTT. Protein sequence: CASIPRVGADTEAFF.

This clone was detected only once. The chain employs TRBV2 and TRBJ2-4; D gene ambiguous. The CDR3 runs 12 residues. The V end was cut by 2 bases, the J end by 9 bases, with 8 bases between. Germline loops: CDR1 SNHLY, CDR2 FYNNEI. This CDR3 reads CASSERSSIQYF. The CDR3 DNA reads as TGTGCCAGCAGTGAAAGAAGTAGCATTCAGTACTTC. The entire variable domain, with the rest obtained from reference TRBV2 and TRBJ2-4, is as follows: EPEVTQTPSHQVTQMGQEVILRCVPISNHLYFYWYRQILGQKVEFLVSFYNNEISEKSEIFDDQFSVERPDGSNFTLKIRSTKLEDSAMYFCASSERSSIQYFGAGTRLSVL.

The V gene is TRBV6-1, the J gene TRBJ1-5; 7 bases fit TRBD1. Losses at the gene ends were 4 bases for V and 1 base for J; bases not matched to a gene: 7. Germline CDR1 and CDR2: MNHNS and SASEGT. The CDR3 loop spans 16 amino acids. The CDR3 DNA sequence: TGTGCCAGCAGTGGACACCACAGGGGAAGCAATCAGCCCCAGCATTTT. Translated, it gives CASSGHHRGSNQPQHF.

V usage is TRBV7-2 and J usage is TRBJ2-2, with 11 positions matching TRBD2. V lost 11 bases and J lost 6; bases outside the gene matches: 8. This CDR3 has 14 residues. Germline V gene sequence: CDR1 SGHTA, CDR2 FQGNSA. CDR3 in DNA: TGTGCCGGATTAGCGGGGGGGCCGTCCGGGGAGCTGTTTTTT. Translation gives CAGLAGGPSGELFF.

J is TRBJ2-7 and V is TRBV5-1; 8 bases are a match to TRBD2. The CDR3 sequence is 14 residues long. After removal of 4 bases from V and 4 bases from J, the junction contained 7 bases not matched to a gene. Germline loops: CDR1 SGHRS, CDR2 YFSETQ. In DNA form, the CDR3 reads TGCGCCAGCAGCCCGGGAGGGGGTTTTTACGAGCAGTACTTC. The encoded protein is CASSPGGGFYEQYF. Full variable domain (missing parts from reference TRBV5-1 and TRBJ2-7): KAGVTQTPRYLIKTRGQQVTLSCSPISGHRSVSWYQQTPGQGLQFLFEYFSETQRNKGNFPGRFSGRQFSNSRSEMNVSTLELGDSALYLCASSPGGGFYEQYFGPGTRLTVT.

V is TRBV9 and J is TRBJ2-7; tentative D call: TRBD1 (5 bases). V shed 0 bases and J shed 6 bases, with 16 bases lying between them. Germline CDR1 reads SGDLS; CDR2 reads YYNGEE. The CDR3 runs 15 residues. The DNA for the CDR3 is TGTGCCAGCAGCGTAGATCAGGGCCTGATCGGCGAGCAGTACTTC. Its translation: CASSVDQGLIGEQYF.

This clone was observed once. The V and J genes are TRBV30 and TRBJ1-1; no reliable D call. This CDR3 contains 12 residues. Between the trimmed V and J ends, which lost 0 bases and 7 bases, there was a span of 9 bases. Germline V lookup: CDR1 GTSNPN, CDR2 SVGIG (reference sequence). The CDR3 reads CAWSVRWSEAFF. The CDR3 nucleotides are TGTGCCTGGAGTGTACGATGGAGTGAAGCTTTCTTT. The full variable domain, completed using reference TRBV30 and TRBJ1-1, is SQTIHQWPATLVQPVGSPLSLECTVEGTSNPNLYWYRQAAGRGLQLLFYSVGIGQISSEVPQNLSASRPQDRQFILSSKKLLLSDSGFYLCAWSVRWSEAFFGQGTRLTVV.

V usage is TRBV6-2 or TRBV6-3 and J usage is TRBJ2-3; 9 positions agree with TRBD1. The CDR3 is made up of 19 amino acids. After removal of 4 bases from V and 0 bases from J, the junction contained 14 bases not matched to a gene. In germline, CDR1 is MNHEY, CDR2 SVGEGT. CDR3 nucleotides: TGTGCCAGCAGTTCAGATCGGGACAGGGCCAACGTCAGCACAGATACGCAGTATTTT. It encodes CASSSDRDRANVSTDTQYF.

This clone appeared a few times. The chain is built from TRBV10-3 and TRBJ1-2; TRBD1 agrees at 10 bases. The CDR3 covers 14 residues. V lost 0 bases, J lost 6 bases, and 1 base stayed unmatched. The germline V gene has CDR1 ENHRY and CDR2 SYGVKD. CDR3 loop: CAISESGQGDGYTF. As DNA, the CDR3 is TGTGCCATCAGTGAGTCTGGACAGGGGGATGGCTACACCTTC.

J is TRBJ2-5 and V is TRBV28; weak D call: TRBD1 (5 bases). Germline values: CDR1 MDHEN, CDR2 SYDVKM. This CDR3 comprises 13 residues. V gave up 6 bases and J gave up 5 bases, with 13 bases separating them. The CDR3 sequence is CASSGQGRETQYF. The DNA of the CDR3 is TGTGCCAGCAGCGGTCAGGGCCGGGAGACCCAGTACTTC. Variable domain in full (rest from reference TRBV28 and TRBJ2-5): DVKVTQSSRYLVKRTGEKVFLECVQDMDHENMFWYRQDPGLGLRLIYFSYDVKMKEKGDIPEGYSVSREKKERFSLILESASTNQTSMYLCASSGQGRETQYFGPGTRLLVL.